The 6 T cell receptor beta chains presented below share a single source sample, sequenced in a study of blood T cell repertoires in COVID-19. Sequencing was performed with immunoSEQ multiplex PCR; in TCRdb, only in-frame clones are kept and a portion is missing. Found here are around 70,000 clones, roughly 87% of them singletons; the top ten hold approximately 8.9%. Sequenced input: peripheral blood. Every receptor here comes from a man older than 75 with acute or convalescent COVID-19.

The rearrangement links TRBV2 to TRBJ2-3, with 11 nucleotides matching TRBD2. The CDR3 has 15 residues. V trimming: 4 bases; J trimming: 2 bases; junction bases outside the gene matches: 2. The V gene's germline CDR1 is SNHLY and CDR2 FYNNEI. CDR3 bases: TGTGCCAGCAGTGCACTAGCGGGGGCCACAGATACGCAGTATTTT. It codes for CASSALAGATDTQYF.

This rearrangement joins TRBV7-6 to TRBJ2-3, with D possibly TRBD2 on 6 matching bases. Germline V gene lookup returns CDR1 SGHVS and CDR2 FNYEAQ. The CDR3 contains 19 residues. V lost 1 base to trimming and J lost 4 bases, with 24 bases between them. The CDR3 DNA reads TGTGCCAGCAGCTTAGGAAAAGCAGGCCGCTGGAGGGGCGCAGATACGCAGTATTTT. This gives the protein CASSLGKAGRWRGADTQYF. The variable domain in full, completed from reference TRBV7-6 and TRBJ2-3, reads GAGVSQSPRYKVTKRGQDVALRCDPISGHVSLYWYRQALGQGPEFLTYFNYEAQQDKSGLPNDRFSAERPEGSISTLTIQRTEQRDSAMYRCASSLGKAGRWRGADTQYFGPGTRLTVL.

This chain uses TRBV5-1 with TRBJ1-1, with TRBD1 matching over 8 bases. The CDR3 contains 17 residues. Germline lookup yields CDR1 SGHRS and CDR2 YFSETQ. V trimming: 3 bases; J trimming: 1 base; junction bases outside the gene matches: 11. DNA for the CDR3: TGCGCCAGCAGCTCCGAGGCAGGGGGCCTGGAGAACACTGAAGCTTTCTTT. This translates into CASSSEAGGLENTEAFF.

This clone turned up a few times. The chain is built from TRBV5-6 and TRBJ2-2; no definite D call. This CDR3 is built from 16 residues. The germline V gene encodes CDR1 SGHDT and CDR2 YYEEEE. V lost 0 bases, J lost 0 bases, and 9 bases lay in between. The CDR3: CASSLGPSANTGELFF. As DNA, the CDR3 is TGTGCCAGCAGCTTGGGGCCGTCCGCGAACACCGGGGAGCTGTTTTTT.

V usage is TRBV5-4 and J usage is TRBJ1-2; the match to TRBD1 covers 7 bases. J lost 4 bases, V lost 2 bases, and 2 bases had no gene match. The CDR3 is made up of 13 amino acids. The germline V gene has CDR1 SGHNT and CDR2 YYREEE (reference sequence). CDR3 amino acids: CASSLDRAYGYTF. As DNA, the CDR3 is TGTGCCAGCAGCTTAGACAGGGCCTATGGCTACACCTTC.

The chain is built from TRBV5-3 and TRBJ1-4; D not certain. TRBV5-3 is classed as an ORF, of uncertain function. The CDR3 is 15 residues long. V was trimmed by 2 bases and J by 8 bases, leaving 16 bases between them. The CDR3 here is CARSFRTDRGEKLFF. The CDR3 nucleotides read TGTGCCAGAAGCTTCCGGACGGACCGAGGGGAAAAACTGTTTTTT.